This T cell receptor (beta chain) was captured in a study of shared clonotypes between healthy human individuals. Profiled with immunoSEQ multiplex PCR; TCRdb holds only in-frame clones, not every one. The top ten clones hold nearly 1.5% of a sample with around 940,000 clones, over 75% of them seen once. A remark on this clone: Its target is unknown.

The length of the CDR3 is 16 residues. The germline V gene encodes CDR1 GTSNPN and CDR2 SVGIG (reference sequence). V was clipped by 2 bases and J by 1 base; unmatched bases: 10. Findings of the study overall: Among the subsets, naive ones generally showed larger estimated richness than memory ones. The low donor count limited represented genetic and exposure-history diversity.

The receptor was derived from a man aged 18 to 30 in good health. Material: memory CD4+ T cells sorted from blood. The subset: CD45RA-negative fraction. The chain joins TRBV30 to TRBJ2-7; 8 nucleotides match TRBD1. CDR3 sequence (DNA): TGTGCCTGGAGTTCAGGGAGGACAGGGTGGTCCTACGAGCAGTACTTC. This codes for CAWSSGRTGWSYEQYF.